Listed below are T cell receptor beta chains from one sample, sequenced in a study of tumor and adjacent non-tumor tissue in lung cancer. TCRdb used MiXCR to reprocess the multiplex PCR reads, holding one entry per CDR3 protein. The sample shows about 68,000 distinct CDR3 sequences, roughly three fifths of them seen only once. The sample taken for sequencing was lung tumor tissue. The receptors derive from a man aged 45-65 years with non-small cell lung cancer. CDR3s include the opening cysteine and the closing phenylalanine or tryptophan. Each record gives: CDR3 length, clone size, J gene, D gene, V gene, CDR3 DNA, CDR3 protein. The D gene is left open where the match is weak. Size tells how often a clone was seen (once, few, many) or the class of an expanded clone, and some rows leave it out.

16,many,TRBJ1-1,TRBD1,TRBV7-9,TGTGCCAGCAGCTTGGGACAGGGGGCTTCGCTCACTGAAGCTTTCTTT,CASSLGQGASLTEAFF
16,-,TRBJ1-6,-,TRBV11-2,TGTTCCAGCAGCTTCTCGGGGCACAACTATAATTCACCCTTCCACTTT,CSSSFSGHNYNSPFHF
16,many,TRBJ2-7,TRBD2,TRBV20-1,TGCAGTGCTAGAGATCCCGTAGCGGGGAGCTCCTACGAGCAGTACTTC,CSARDPVAGSSYEQYF
15,-,TRBJ2-1,-,TRBV6-6,TGTGCCAGCGGTTACTCCCCTCTGCCCTTGGATGAGCAGCTCTTC,CASGYSPLPLDEQLF
16,-,TRBJ2-1,-,TRBV20-1,TGTAGTGCTCCTTTAGGGGGGCAGCGGGGCGGGAATGAGCAGTTCTTC,CSAPLGGQRGGNEQFF
15,-,TRBJ1-4,-,TRBV21-1,TGTGCCAGCAGCAAAGGGCTGGAAACTGATGAAAAACTGTTTTTT,CASSKGLETDEKLFF
13,-,TRBJ1-2,-,TRBV4-1,TGCGCCACCAAGGGACCCGCGGCGTTTGGCAACACCTTC,CATKGPAAFGNTF
16,many,TRBJ1-5,-,TRBV10-3,TGTGCCATCAGTGAACTTCCCACAGGTAGCAATCAGCCCCAGCATTTT,CAISELPTGSNQPQHF
13,-,TRBJ1-3,-,TRBV7-2,TGTGCCAGCAGCATACAGGCCACAAACACCATATATTTT,CASSIQATNTIYF
12,-,TRBJ1-4,TRBD1,TRBV29-1,TGCAGCGTCAGGACAGGGTTTGAAAAACTGTTTTTT,CSVRTGFEKLFF
13,many,TRBJ2-7,TRBD1,TRBV29-1,TGCAGCGTCCGGACAGGAGCCTCCTACGAGCAGTACTTC,CSVRTGASYEQYF
13,-,TRBJ2-5,-,TRBV7-3,TGTGCCAGCAGCTTTGGGGGGCCCGAGACCCAGTACTTC,CASSFGGPETQYF
14,-,TRBJ2-2,-,TRBV12-3/TRBV12-4,TGTGCCAGCAGTTATCAGACGAACACCTGGGAGCTGTTTTTT,CASSYQTNTWELFF
16,-,TRBJ1-3,TRBD1,TRBV7-9,TGTGCCAGCAGCGGATTAGGGGGCGCCCCTGGAAACACCATATATTTT,CASSGLGGAPGNTIYF
12,medium-sized,TRBJ1-2,-,TRBV6-1,TGTGCCAGCAGTGAAGCGGCGTGGGGCTACACCTTC,CASSEAAWGYTF
15,many,TRBJ2-1,TRBD2,TRBV5-4,TGTGCCAGCAGCTTGGGGCTAGCGGGAGTGGGTGAGCAGTTCTTC,CASSLGLAGVGEQFF
13,-,TRBJ1-1,-,TRBV5-1,TGCGCCAGCAGCGCGGGACTCCGAGAAACAGCTTTCTTT,CASSAGLRETAFF
15,-,TRBJ1-6,-,TRBV6-6,TGTGCCAGCAGAGGGTATAGCTCCTATAATTCACCCCTCTACTTT,CASRGYSSYNSPLYF
19,-,TRBJ2-7,TRBD2,TRBV4-1,TGCGCCAGTAGCCAAGAAGGCCCGACGGGACTAGGGGGATCCTACGAGCAGTACTTC,CASSQEGPTGLGGSYEQYF
14,-,TRBJ2-5,TRBD1,TRBV20-1,TGCAGTGCTAGAGAGACAGGGGTTACCGAGACCCAGTACTTC,CSARETGVTETQYF
13,-,TRBJ2-7,TRBD1,TRBV6-6,TGCGCCAGTCGGACAGGGAGCTTCTACGAGCAGTACTTC,CASRTGSFYEQYF
16,-,TRBJ2-2,-,TRBV28,TGTGCCAGCAGACCTGCTGGGGATCTCGGCACGGGGGAGCTGTTTTTT,CASRPAGDLGTGELFF
16,-,TRBJ2-7,-,TRBV11-2,TGTGTCAGCAGCTCTGCCCGAAGGCAGGCCCCTTGGGAGCAGTACTTC,CVSSSARRQAPWEQYF
16,-,TRBJ2-7,-,TRBV6-1,TGTGCCAGTAGCGGACCCCGGGACAGCCTCTCCTACGAGCAGAACTTC,CASSGPRDSLSYEQNF
16,-,TRBJ2-2,TRBD2,TRBV29-1,TGCAGCGTTATCACTAGCGGGGGGTCGAACACCATGGAGCTGTTTTTT,CSVITSGGSNTMELFF
15,-,TRBJ2-1,TRBD2,TRBV7-8,TGTGGCAGCAGCACTAGCGAGGACTCCTACAATGAGCAGTTCTTC,CGSSTSEDSYNEQFF
13,-,TRBJ2-7,-,TRBV6-5,TGTGCCAGAGCCCGGCGTGATGGCTACGAGCAATACTTC,CARARRDGYEQYF
13,-,TRBJ2-1,-,TRBV11-3,TGTACTAGCACCTTAGGAAGCGGGAATGAGCAGTTCTTC,CTSTLGSGNEQFF
13,many,TRBJ1-2,-,TRBV29-1,TGCAGCGAGCATCGCCAGCCCATCTATGGCTACACCTTC,CSEHRQPIYGYTF
13,once,TRBJ2-2,-,TRBV6-1,-,CASSDWRGGSCFF
13,-,TRBJ2-7,-,TRBV12-5,TGTGTTAGTGGTTTGGTCCGAGTCCACGAGCAATACTTC,CVSGLVRVHEQYF
15,-,TRBJ1-4,-,TRBV12-3/TRBV12-4,TGTGCCAGTAGCCAGTCCGGGGCCCCTAATGAAAAACTGTTTTTT,CASSQSGAPNEKLFF
12,many,TRBJ2-7,-,TRBV10-3,TGTGCCACCCGGACTCTGTCCTACGAGCAGTACTTC,CATRTLSYEQYF
17,-,TRBJ2-3,-,TRBV5-6,TGTGCAAGCAGCTTGGGTGGCGACAGGCGGAGGACAGATACGCAGTATTTT,CASSLGGDRRRTDTQYF
14,many,TRBJ1-6,-,TRBV7-9,TGTGCCAGCAGCTCTGGGTTCAGGGATTCACCCCTCCACTTT,CASSSGFRDSPLHF
14,-,TRBJ2-5,TRBD1,TRBV28,TGTGCCACCAGTAAAACCAGGGGGTCGGAGACCCAGTACTTC,CATSKTRGSETQYF
16,many,TRBJ2-3,TRBD2,TRBV28,TGTGCCAGCAGCCTCAGACTAGCGGGAGTTAAAGATACGCAGTATTTT,CASSLRLAGVKDTQYF
12,-,TRBJ2-7,-,TRBV30,TGTGCCTGGAGCCCGGGTTTGGGGGAGCAGTACTTC,CAWSPGLGEQYF
14,-,TRBJ2-1,-,TRBV11-1,TGTGCCAGCAGCTTAAATCGGATAGACAATGAGCAGTTCTTC,CASSLNRIDNEQFF
19,-,TRBJ2-3,TRBD2,TRBV11-2,TGTGCCAGCAGCTTAGCACTAGCGGGCTCCTCCTCCCCCATAGATACGCAGTATTTT,CASSLALAGSSSPIDTQYF
13,-,TRBJ2-2,-,TRBV10-3,TGTGCCATCAGTGAATCCGAAGGCGGGGAGCTGTATTTT,CAISESEGGELYF
14,-,TRBJ2-7,-,TRBV11-1,TGTGTCAGCAGCTTATCGCAAGGATTCTATGAGCAGTACTTC,CVSSLSQGFYEQYF
15,-,TRBJ2-5,-,TRBV6-1,TGTGCCAGCAGTCGTACCTGGGATAACCAAGAGACCCGGTACTTC,CASSRTWDNQETRYF
15,-,TRBJ2-7,TRBD2,TRBV5-4,TGTGCCAGCAACTTACCCGGGACTAGCGGCTATGAGCAGTACTTC,CASNLPGTSGYEQYF
15,few,TRBJ2-5,-,TRBV14,TGTGCCAGCAGCCAAGCTGGGGCCATCCAAGAGACCCAGTACTTC,CASSQAGAIQETQYF
19,-,TRBJ2-1,TRBD2,TRBV30,TGTACATGGAGCAGGGCCCCGTATTTAGCGGGAGAGCGTACAGATGAGCAGTTCTTC,CTWSRAPYLAGERTDEQFF